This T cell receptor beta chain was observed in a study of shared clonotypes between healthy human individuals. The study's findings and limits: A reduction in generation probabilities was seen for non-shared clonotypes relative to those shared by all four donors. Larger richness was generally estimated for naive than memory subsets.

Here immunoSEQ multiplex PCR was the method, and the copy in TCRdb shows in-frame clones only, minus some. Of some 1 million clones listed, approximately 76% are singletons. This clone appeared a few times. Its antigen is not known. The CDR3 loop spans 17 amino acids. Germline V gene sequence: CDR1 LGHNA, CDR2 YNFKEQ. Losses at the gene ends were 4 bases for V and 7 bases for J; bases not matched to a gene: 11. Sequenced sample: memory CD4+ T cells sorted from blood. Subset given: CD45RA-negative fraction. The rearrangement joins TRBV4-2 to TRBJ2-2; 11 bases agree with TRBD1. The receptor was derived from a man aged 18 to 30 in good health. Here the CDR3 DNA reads TGTGCCAGCAGCCCTTACTTCGGACAGGGGGCTGTCGGGGAGCTGTTTTTT. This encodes CASSPYFGQGAVGELFF.